Each of the 20 T cell receptor beta chains below was sequenced from the same sample in a study of cytomegalovirus exposure and HLA in healthy donors. The PCR was carried out with 60 Vbeta primers and 13 Jbeta primers. Here immunoSEQ multiplex PCR was the method, and the copy in TCRdb shows in-frame clones only, minus some. The sample gives 100,000 to 150,000 clones, around 82% of which show up once; 9.5% to 13% is in the top ten. Sequences were obtained from PBMCs. The receptors stem from a man aged 30 to 39 in good health and CMV-seropositive.

The V call is TRBV5-6, the J call TRBJ2-3; 12 bases align to TRBD2. Trimming took 9 bases from V and 6 from J; bases not matched to a gene: 8. The V gene's germline CDR1 is SGHDT and CDR2 YYEEEE. This CDR3 comprises 14 residues. The CDR3 region is CATQGLAGSDTQYF. DNA for the CDR3: TGTGCCACTCAAGGACTAGCGGGGTCGGATACGCAGTATTTT.

The chain uses TRBV6-1 and TRBJ2-6; D remains ambiguous. Trimming cost V 7 bases and J 0 bases, with 10 bases left between them. This CDR3 is 15 amino acids long. From germline, CDR1 is MNHNS and CDR2 SASEGT. This chain's CDR3 is CASTDAVSGANVLTF. CDR3 bases: TGTGCCAGCACCGACGCGGTCTCTGGGGCCAACGTCCTGACTTTC.

The chain combines TRBV7-2 with TRBJ2-3, with 9 bases fitting TRBD2. Looked up from germline, CDR1 is SGHTA and CDR2 is FQGNSA. Trimming at V came to 2 bases and at J to 0 bases, leaving 3 bases not matched to a gene. This CDR3 spans 16 amino acids. The CDR3 bases are TGTGCCAGCAGCTTAAGACTAGCGGCTAGCACAGATACGCAGTATTTT. Protein sequence: CASSLRLAASTDTQYF.

This clone came up a few times. This chain connects TRBV6-4 to TRBJ2-1; 8 bases agree with TRBD2. CDR3 length equals 14 residues. Losses at the gene ends were 2 bases for V and 15 bases for J; bases not matched to a gene: 12. Germline-derived CDR1 and CDR2 are MRHNA and SNTAGT. CDR3 DNA: TGTGCCAGCAGTGACGGGAGAAGCGGGAGATCTTTGTTCTTC. This gives the protein CASSDGRSGRSLFF.

This clone was recorded a few times. The chain combines TRBV27 with TRBJ2-1; 7 bases match TRBD2. Germline CDR1 MNHEY, CDR2 SMNVEV (reference sequence). The length of the CDR3 is 15 residues. Trimming took 2 bases from V and 4 from J; bases not matched to a gene: 5. This CDR3 reads CASSLVAGAYNEQFF. CDR3 in DNA: TGTGCCAGCAGTTTAGTAGCGGGCGCTTACAATGAGCAGTTCTTC.

The chain couples TRBV28 to TRBJ1-2, with 7 bases lining up with TRBD1. The CDR3 extends over 15 amino acids. In germline, CDR1 is MDHEN, CDR2 SYDVKM. The trim removed 7 bases at V and 2 bases at J, leaving 10 bases unmatched. CDR3 sequence reads: CASKAGTVPNYGYTF. The CDR3 DNA is TGTGCCAGCAAGGCCGGGACAGTCCCGAACTATGGCTACACCTTC.

The chain has TRBV4-2 and TRBJ2-1, with 8 bases that match TRBD2. The CDR3 loop spans 16 amino acids. J gave up 4 bases and V 2 bases, and 7 bases lay outside the gene matches. Per the germline V gene, CDR1 is LGHNA and CDR2 is YNFKEQ. The CDR3 spells CASSQLAGSVYNEQFF. For the CDR3, the DNA is TGTGCCAGCAGCCAATTAGCGGGATCGGTTTACAATGAGCAGTTCTTC.

The V gene is TRBV29-1, the J gene TRBJ2-7, with 7 bases that match TRBD1. This CDR3 is built from 13 residues. The junction had 7 bases not matched to a gene; V was cut back by 6 bases and J by 2 bases. Looked up from germline, CDR1 is SQVTM and CDR2 is ANQGSEA. The CDR3 spells CSVQRGTAYEQYF. The CDR3 bases are TGCAGCGTCCAAAGGGGGACAGCCTACGAGCAGTACTTC.

This chain joins TRBV5-6 and TRBJ1-6; possible D gene TRBD1, 5 bases. V lost 3 bases and J lost 1, with 14 bases in between. The CDR3 runs 17 residues. Germline values: CDR1 SGHDT, CDR2 YYEEEE. The CDR3 loop reads CASSWGTGGSYNSPLHF. The CDR3 DNA reads TGTGCCAGCAGCTGGGGGACTGGAGGTTCCTATAATTCACCCCTCCACTTT.

V and J are TRBV29-1 and TRBJ2-7; no clear D gene. The V end was cut by 4 bases, the J end by 0 bases, with 13 bases between. This CDR3 region has 14 residues. Germline assignment: CDR1 SQVTM and CDR2 ANQGSEA. The CDR3 bases are TGCAGCGTTGGGCTACAGTCAAGCTCCTACGAGCAGTACTTC. This gives the protein CSVGLQSSSYEQYF.

This rearrangement joins TRBV6-6 to TRBJ1-5, with 9 positions matching TRBD1. This CDR3 is built from 15 residues. The germline V gene encodes CDR1 MNHNY and CDR2 SVGAGI (reference sequence). With 1 base clipped from V and 2 bases from J, the junction kept 0 bases outside the gene matches. The CDR3 here is CASSYWDRGNQPQHF. CDR3 nucleotides: TGTGCCAGCAGTTACTGGGACAGGGGCAATCAGCCCCAGCATTTT.

This clone was seen just once. The rearrangement links TRBV5-3 to TRBJ2-2; D not resolved. TRBV5-3 qualifies as an ORF whose function is uncertain. Trimming removed 0 bases at V and 10 bases at J, with 10 bases between. This CDR3 is 13 amino acids long. The CDR3 is CARSLVENLELFF. In nucleotides, the CDR3 is TGTGCCAGAAGCTTGGTCGAGAACCTGGAGCTGTTTTTT.

The chain employs TRBV15 and TRBJ2-7, with 7 bases identical to TRBD1. Unmatched junction bases numbered 9, after V lost 4 bases and J lost 6 bases. Germline V lookup: CDR1 LNHNV, CDR2 YYDKDF (reference sequence). CDR3 length: 14 amino acids. Here the CDR3 reads CATSKGAILPEQYF. CDR3 bases: TGTGCCACCAGCAAGGGGGCCATCCTTCCCGAGCAGTACTTC.

The chain has TRBV5-8 and TRBJ2-6; no definite D call. This CDR3 contains 16 residues. Germline assignment: CDR1 SGHTS and CDR2 YDEGEE. V was pared by 2 bases and J by 1 base, with 10 bases between. The CDR3 sequence is CASSFSTGSGANVLTF. The CDR3, as DNA: TGTGCCAGCAGCTTCTCAACCGGGTCTGGGGCCAACGTCCTGACTTTC.

The CDR3 DNA reads TGTGCCAGCTCCAATACAGGGGAGCAGTACTTC. Translation gives CASSNTGEQYF. The V call is TRBV2, the J call TRBJ2-7, with a tentative D call TRBD1 (6 bases). Germline V CDR1 and CDR2: SNHLY, FYNNEI. Deletions cut 8 bases from V and 7 bases from J, with 12 bases between. The CDR3 is made up of 11 amino acids. Based on the CDR3 plus reference TRBV2 and TRBJ2-7, the full variable domain is EPEVTQTPSHQVTQMGQEVILRCVPISNHLYFYWYRQILGQKVEFLVSFYNNEISEKSEIFDDQFSVERPDGSNFTLKIRSTKLEDSAMYFCASSNTGEQYFGPGTRLTVT.

This clone was recorded a few times. The V and J genes are TRBV7-2 and TRBJ1-1; the match to TRBD1 covers 7 bases. Germline-derived CDR1 and CDR2 are SGHTA and FQGNSA. The CDR3 totals 15 residues. V dropped 5 bases and J dropped 1; count of bases not matched to a gene: 7. CDR3 amino acids: CASSPGDRANTEAFF. The CDR3 DNA reads TGTGCCAGCAGCCCAGGGGACAGAGCGAACACTGAAGCTTTCTTT.

This clone is a singleton in its sample. The chain links TRBV18 to TRBJ1-2; D might be TRBD1 (6 bases). Trimming removed 6 bases at V and 4 bases at J, with 27 bases between. The CDR3 length is 18 residues. Germline CDR1 reads KGHSH; CDR2 reads LQKENI. CDR3 sequence (DNA): TGTGCCAGCTCGCTCCAAGGGCAGGGTAGGGCCAGGGGCTATGGCTACACCTTC. Translated: CASSLQGQGRARGYGYTF.

The chain's CDR3 is CASSYSAPGLNRGQYF. The DNA of the CDR3 is TGTGCCAGCAGTTACTCCGCCCCGGGTCTTAACAGGGGGCAGTACTTC. The chain employs TRBV6-7 and TRBJ2-7, with 7 nucleotides matching TRBD1. TRBV6-7 is an open reading frame, and its role is uncertain. Trimming cost V 0 bases and J 9 bases; bases outside gene matches: 14. The CDR3 length is 16 residues.

The V and J genes are TRBV5-1 and TRBJ1-1; 9 bases match TRBD1. Germline values: CDR1 SGHRS, CDR2 YFSETQ. This CDR3 comprises 12 residues. V dropped 0 bases and J dropped 11; count of bases not matched to a gene: 2. CDR3 coding DNA: TGCGCCAGCAGCTTGGGACAGGGGGGTGCTTTCTTT. Translating gives CASSLGQGGAFF.

This clone has just a few counts. This chain links TRBV14 with TRBJ1-1; 7 nucleotides agree with TRBD1. CDR1 is SGHDN and CDR2 is FVKESK in the germline V gene. This CDR3 has 14 amino acids. J lost 1 base, V lost 3 bases, and 2 bases had no gene match. DNA of the CDR3: TGTGCCAGCAGCCAGACAGGGACGAACACTGAAGCTTTCTTT. Protein product: CASSQTGTNTEAFF. Looking up the rest from reference TRBV14 and TRBJ1-1 gives the full variable domain: EAGVTQFPSHSVIEKGQTVTLRCDPISGHDNLYWYRRVMGKEIKFLLHFVKESKQDESGMPNNRFLAERTGGTYSTLKVQPAELEDSGVYFCASSQTGTNTEAFFGQGTRLTVV.